These 24 T cell receptor beta chains share one sample of origin, sequenced in a study of blood T cell repertoires in COVID-19 (dated by TCRdb to 2020 to 2022). Preparation of the library involved the immunoSEQ multiplex PCR assay. TCRdb's version of the immuneACCESS table is confined to in-frame rearrangements and falls short of the full clone set. An unresolved V gene accounts for under half of the shortfall where checked; the remainder is of unknown origin. For this sample the table gives around 210,000 clones, of which 75% to 85% were detected only once. The leading ten clones occupy approximately 5.1% of the sample. Source material: peripheral blood. The receptors shown here come from a man aged 50-60 years with COVID-19, enrolled during active disease.

The chain is built from TRBV7-2 and TRBJ2-7, with 7 nucleotides matching TRBD1. The CDR3 runs 14 residues. From germline, CDR1 is SGHTA and CDR2 FQGNSA. The J segment lost 2 bases and the V segment lost 4 bases, leaving 5 bases of the junction unmatched. The CDR3 region has the DNA TGTGCCAGCAGCTCCTTTCAGGGGGCCTACGAGCAGTACTTC. It translates to CASSSFQGAYEQYF.

The chain joins TRBV5-4 to TRBJ1-2, with 8 bases lining up with TRBD1. CDR3 length: 16 amino acids. The germline gives CDR1 SGHNT, CDR2 YYREEE (reference sequence). V lost 0 bases and J lost 7; bases outside the gene matches: 11. The CDR3 loop reads CASSLGGRGREAGYTF. The DNA for the CDR3 is TGTGCCAGCAGCTTGGGGGGCAGGGGGCGCGAAGCTGGCTACACCTTC. Supplemented by reference TRBV5-4 and TRBJ1-2, the full variable domain reads ETGVTQSPTHLIKTRGQQVTLRCSSQSGHNTVSWYQQALGQGPQFIFQYYREEENGRGNFPPRFSGLQFPNYSSELNVNALELDDSALYLCASSLGGRGREAGYTFGSGTRLTVV.

The CDR3 here is CASSQFGQSGNSPLHF. The CDR3 coding sequence is TGTGCCAGCAGCCAATTCGGACAGTCAGGCAATTCACCCCTCCACTTT. The chain combines TRBV11-2 with TRBJ1-6, with D perhaps matching TRBD1 (6 bases). This CDR3 is built from 16 residues. V dropped 5 bases and J dropped 7 bases, with 18 bases sitting between them. CDR1 SGHAT and CDR2 FQNNGV come from the germline V gene.

About this clone: Relative to the germline gene, one junction end is altered; a read error may explain this. The chain combines TRBV30 with TRBJ2-1; possibly TRBD1 for D (6 bases). Germline V CDR1 and CDR2: GTSNPN, SVGIG (reference sequence). This CDR3 region has 14 residues. The CDR3 sequence: CAWSVRLGDNGQFF. As DNA, the CDR3 is TGTGCCTGGAGTGTTCGGCTAGGGGACAATGGGCAGTTCTTC.

This chain links TRBV28 with TRBJ1-5; 8 bases map to TRBD1. CDR1 and CDR2 (germline): MDHEN, SYDVKM. The CDR3 totals 15 residues. J lost 3 bases, V lost 10 bases, and 11 bases had no gene match. Written as DNA, the CDR3 is TGTGCCACCGGCAGGGGGCGAGGGGCCAATCAGCCCCAGCATTTT. This translates into CATGRGRGANQPQHF.

This clone was detected only a few times. The genes are TRBV10-3 and TRBJ2-7; D remains ambiguous. This CDR3 has 13 amino acids. Germline-derived CDR1 and CDR2 are ENHRY and SYGVKD. V lost 7 bases to trimming and J lost 1 base, with 11 bases between them. For the CDR3, the DNA is TGTGCCATCACCGTAGACAAATCCTACGAGCAGTACTTC. Protein: CAITVDKSYEQYF.

The rearrangement links TRBV7-2 to TRBJ1-5, with D possibly being TRBD1 (6 bases). V was clipped by 5 bases and J by 3 bases, with 14 bases between them. There are 15 residues in the CDR3. The germline gives CDR1 SGHTA, CDR2 FQGNSA. The DNA of the CDR3 is TGTGCCAGCAGCGTACAGGGAAGTAACAATCAGCCCCAGCATTTT. Its translation is CASSVQGSNNQPQHF.

This clone was seen a single time. This chain links TRBV29-1 with TRBJ1-2, with D maybe TRBD1 (5 bases). The CDR3 totals 14 residues. CDR1 and CDR2 (germline): SQVTM, ANQGSEA. The V end was cut by 4 bases, the J end by 4 bases, with 16 bases between. The CDR3 DNA sequence: TGCAGCGTTGTAGGGGAGGGCCAGTTCTATGGCTACACCTTC. Amino acids: CSVVGEGQFYGYTF.

The CDR3 protein is CASSLDDTRGGIGQPQHF. Written as DNA, the CDR3 is TGTGCCAGCTCCCTGGATGATACCAGGGGAGGGATAGGTCAGCCCCAGCATTTT. This chain uses TRBV18 with TRBJ1-5, with a possible D match to TRBD1 (6 bases). V shed 6 bases and J shed 6 bases, with 27 bases lying between them. There are 18 residues in the CDR3. The V gene's germline CDR1 is KGHSH and CDR2 LQKENI.

The chain combines TRBV6-5 with TRBJ1-2, with 9 bases that match TRBD1. V lost 2 bases to trimming and J lost 6 bases; unmatched junction nucleotides: 4. The CDR3 totals 14 residues. Germline CDR1 MNHEY, CDR2 SVGAGI. The CDR3 DNA reads as TGTGCCAGCAGTTACATGGGACAGGGAGATGGCTACACCTTC. This gives the protein CASSYMGQGDGYTF.

The V and J genes are TRBV19 and TRBJ2-3; TRBD2 aligns across 9 bases. After removal of 10 bases from V and 5 bases from J, the junction contained 7 bases not matched to a gene. The germline CDR1 and CDR2 sequences are LNHDA and SQIVND (reference sequence). The CDR3 is made up of 13 amino acids. The DNA for the CDR3 is TGTGCCACGGGTAGCGGGGGAATAGATACGCAGTATTTT. It translates to CATGSGGIDTQYF.

The V and J genes are TRBV20-1 and TRBJ2-3, with D maybe TRBD2 (6 bases). The CDR3 spans 13 residues. V lost 3 bases and J 3 bases, leaving 10 bases between the germline ends. Per the germline V gene, CDR1 is DFQATT and CDR2 is SNEGSKA (reference sequence). The chain's CDR3 is CSASDGGTDTQYF. CDR3 nucleotide sequence: TGCAGTGCTAGTGATGGGGGGACAGATACGCAGTATTTT.

This sequence joins TRBV14 and TRBJ2-1; D is perhaps TRBD1 (6 bases). V was clipped by 4 bases and J by 1 base, with 8 bases between them. The germline V gene has CDR1 SGHDN and CDR2 FVKESK. The CDR3 sequence is 14 residues long. CDR3 in amino acids: CASSLGGSYNEQFF. CDR3 coding DNA: TGTGCCAGCAGCCTAGGGGGTTCCTACAATGAGCAGTTCTTC.

The rearrangement links TRBV24-1 to TRBJ1-2; TRBD1 aligns across 7 bases. The germline V gene encodes CDR1 KGHDR and CDR2 SFDVKD. There are 12 residues in the CDR3. Trimming removed 7 bases from V and 3 bases from J; junction bases left unmatched: 1. CDR3 loop: CATRGQDYGYTF. The CDR3 DNA reads TGTGCCACCAGAGGACAGGACTATGGCTACACCTTC.

The gene calls are TRBV24-1 and TRBJ2-5; possible D gene TRBD2, 6 bases. The V and J ends lost 9 bases and 4 bases respectively, with 14 bases between them. Germline CDR1 and CDR2: KGHDR and SFDVKD. The CDR3 extends over 13 amino acids. CDR3 region: CATQRRRGETQYF. DNA of the CDR3: TGTGCCACCCAACGGAGGAGGGGAGAGACCCAGTACTTC.

The chain is built from TRBV7-2 and TRBJ1-2; TRBD1 matches at 10 bases. Germline V lookup: CDR1 SGHTA, CDR2 FQGNSA. The CDR3 sequence is 14 residues long. J was trimmed by 8 bases and V by 0 bases; bases with no gene match: 3. DNA of the CDR3: TGTGCCAGCAGCTTAGCCGGGACAGGGGTCGGCTACACCTTC. Amino acids: CASSLAGTGVGYTF.

The rearrangement joins TRBV28 to TRBJ1-6, with TRBD1 matching over 8 bases. The germline CDR1 and CDR2 sequences are MDHEN and SYDVKM. The CDR3 covers 14 residues. Trimming took 8 bases from V and 6 from J; bases not matched to a gene: 6. The CDR3 DNA sequence: TGTGCCAGCGGTGGTGGGACAGGTAATTCACCCCTCCACTTT. It yields the protein CASGGGTGNSPLHF.

The rearrangement links TRBV6-5 to TRBJ1-3; 8 bases match TRBD1. The CDR3 is made up of 13 amino acids. Germline V gives CDR1 MNHEY, CDR2 SVGAGI. With 8 bases clipped from V and 4 bases from J, the junction kept 4 bases outside the gene matches. The CDR3 nucleotides are TGTGCCAGCGCGGGACAGGCCGGAAACACCATATATTTT. Its protein is CASAGQAGNTIYF.

This clone was recorded only once. This chain links TRBV6-6 with TRBJ1-1, with 11 bases aligning to TRBD1. CDR3 length: 18 residues. V lost 5 bases and J lost 2; bases outside the gene matches: 13. Germline V gene sequence: CDR1 MNHNY, CDR2 SVGAGI (reference sequence). The CDR3 nucleotides are TGTGCCAGCAGTCATTCCTGGACAGGGGGCGTTTTCAACACTGAAGCTTTCTTT. Amino acids: CASSHSWTGGVFNTEAFF.

The chain links TRBV24-1 to TRBJ2-1; D unresolved. V was trimmed by 3 bases and J by 4 bases, leaving 15 bases between them. This CDR3 is 16 amino acids long. Germline V gene lookup returns CDR1 KGHDR and CDR2 SFDVKD. CDR3 coding DNA: TGTGCCACCAGTGATGTAAGCTCCTCCCTATACAATGAGCAGTTCTTC. It codes for CATSDVSSSLYNEQFF.

This clone has only a few counts. This chain joins TRBV6-5 and TRBJ1-4; D not certain. From germline, CDR1 is MNHEY and CDR2 SVGAGI. The CDR3 has 15 residues. V lost 5 bases to trimming and J lost 0 bases, with 10 bases between them. CDR3 DNA sequence: TGTGCCAGCAGTCCACAGTTTGCAACTAATGAAAAACTGTTTTTT. Amino acid sequence: CASSPQFATNEKLFF.

The V gene is TRBV7-3, the J gene TRBJ2-2; D is undetermined. V was shortened by 0 bases and J by 4 bases, with 6 bases between the two germline ends. From germline, CDR1 is SGHTA and CDR2 FQGTGA. The CDR3 sequence is 14 residues long. CDR3 amino acids: CASSLTPGTGELFF. For the CDR3, the DNA is TGTGCCAGCAGCTTAACCCCGGGCACCGGGGAGCTGTTTTTT.

This chain uses TRBV9 with TRBJ1-3; D remains ambiguous. This CDR3 spans 14 amino acids. Germline CDR1 is SGDLS and CDR2 is YYNGEE. V was cut by 2 bases and J by 3 bases, with 9 bases left in between. DNA of the CDR3: TGTGCCAGCAGCGTCACAGACGGTGGAAACACCATATATTTT. Translating gives CASSVTDGGNTIYF.

The genes are TRBV19 and TRBJ1-2, with a possible D match to TRBD1 (6 bases). The V gene's germline CDR1 is LNHDA and CDR2 SQIVND (reference sequence). The length of the CDR3 is 14 residues. Trimming took 6 bases from V and 6 from J, leaving 17 bases between them. DNA of the CDR3: TGTGCCAGTAGGGAACAGGGACGTGGGGATGGCTACACCTTC. Translated: CASREQGRGDGYTF.